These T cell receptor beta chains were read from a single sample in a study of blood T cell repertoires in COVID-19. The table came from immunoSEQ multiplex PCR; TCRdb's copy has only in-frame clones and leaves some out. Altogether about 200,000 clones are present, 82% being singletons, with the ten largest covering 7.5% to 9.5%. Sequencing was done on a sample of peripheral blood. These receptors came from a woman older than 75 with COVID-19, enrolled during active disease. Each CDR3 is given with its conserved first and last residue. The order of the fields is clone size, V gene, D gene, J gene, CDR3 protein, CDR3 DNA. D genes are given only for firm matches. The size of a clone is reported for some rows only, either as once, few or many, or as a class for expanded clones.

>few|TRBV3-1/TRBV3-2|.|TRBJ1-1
CASSGWAGGTEAFF
TGTGCCAGCAGCGGCTGGGCGGGGGGGACTGAAGCTTTCTTT
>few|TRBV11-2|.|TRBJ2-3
CASTPLGLGTDTQYF
TGTGCCAGCACCCCCCTCGGGTTAGGCACAGATACGCAGTATTTT
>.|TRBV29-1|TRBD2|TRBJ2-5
CSTRQRGFQETQYF
TGCAGCACCAGACAGCGGGGGTTCCAAGAGACCCAGTACTTC
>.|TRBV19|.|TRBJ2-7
CASSIQGNSYEQYF
TGTGCCAGTAGTATTCAGGGGAACTCCTACGAGCAGTACTTC
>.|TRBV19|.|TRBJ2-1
CASSIPEYNEQFF
TGTGCCAGTAGTATCCCCGAGTACAATGAGCAGTTCTTC
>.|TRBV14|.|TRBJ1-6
CASSQGGVALLHF
TGTGCCAGCAGCCAGGGAGGCGTGGCCCTACTCCACTTT
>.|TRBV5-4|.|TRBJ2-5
CASSTTGLWETQYF
TGTGCCAGCAGCACAACGGGACTTTGGGAGACCCAGTACTTC
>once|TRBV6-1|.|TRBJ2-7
CASSETGRAGEQYF
TGTGCCAGCAGTGAAACTGGCAGGGCAGGCGAGCAGTACTTC
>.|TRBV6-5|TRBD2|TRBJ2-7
CASLSLAGGPYEQYF
TGTGCCAGCCTCAGTCTAGCGGGGGGCCCCTACGAGCAGTACTTC
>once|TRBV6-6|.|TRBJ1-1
CASSYGGADQTEAFF
TGTGCCAGCAGTTACGGAGGGGCGGATCAGACTGAAGCTTTCTTT
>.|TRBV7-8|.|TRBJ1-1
CASSLYERTEAFF
TGTGCCAGCAGCCTATACGAGAGGACTGAAGCTTTCTTT
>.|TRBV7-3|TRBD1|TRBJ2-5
CASSSKGAPQETQYF
TGTGCCAGCAGCTCAAAGGGGGCCCCCCAAGAGACCCAGTACTTC
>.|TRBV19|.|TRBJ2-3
CASSIRDRVGTDTQYF
TGTGCCAGTAGTATACGGGATAGGGTTGGGACAGATACGCAGTATTTT
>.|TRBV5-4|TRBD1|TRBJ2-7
CASSLGTGPPYEQYF
TGTGCCAGCAGCTTGGGGACAGGACCCCCTTACGAGCAGTACTTC
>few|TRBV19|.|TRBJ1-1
CASSFRGVGTEAFF
TGTGCCAGTAGTTTCAGGGGAGTAGGCACTGAAGCTTTCTTT
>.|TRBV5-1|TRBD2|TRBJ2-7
CASSTRGGAVYEQYF
TGCGCCAGCAGCACTCGCGGGGGGGCCGTCTACGAGCAGTACTTC
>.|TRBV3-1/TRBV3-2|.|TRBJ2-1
CASSAGRGEQFF
TGTGCCAGCAGCGCGGGGCGGGGTGAGCAGTTCTTC
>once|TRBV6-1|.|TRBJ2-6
CASSDRQSLGANVLTF
TGTGCCAGCAGTGACAGACAGTCTCTTGGGGCCAACGTCCTGACTTTC
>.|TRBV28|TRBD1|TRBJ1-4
CATHRGANEKLFF
TGTGCCACCCACAGGGGCGCGAATGAAAAACTGTTTTTT
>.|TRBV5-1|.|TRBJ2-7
CASSFGGINVDEQYF
TGCGCCAGCAGCTTCGGAGGAATCAACGTCGACGAGCAGTACTTC
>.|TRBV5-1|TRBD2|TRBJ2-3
CASSLPSGGPGYAAYF
TGCGCCAGCAGCCTCCCTAGCGGGGGGCCAGGATACGCTGCGTATTTT
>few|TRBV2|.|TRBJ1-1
CASIGASRTATEAFF
TGTGCCAGCATAGGGGCGTCCAGAACGGCCACTGAAGCTTTCTTT
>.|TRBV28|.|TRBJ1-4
CASSSPGDRLNEKLFF
TGTGCCAGCAGTTCGCCAGGTGACAGATTAAATGAAAAACTGTTTTTT
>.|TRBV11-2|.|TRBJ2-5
CASSPMGVLETQYF
TGTGCCAGCAGTCCCATGGGAGTCCTGGAGACCCAGTACTTC
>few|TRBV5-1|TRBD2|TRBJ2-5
CASSLVGTSSKETQYF
TGCGCCAGCAGCTTGGTTGGGACTAGCTCTAAAGAGACCCAGTACTTC
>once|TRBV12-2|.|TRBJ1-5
CASRPRGGRNQPQHF
TGTGCAAGTCGCCCTAGGGGGGGACGTAATCAGCCCCAGCATTTT
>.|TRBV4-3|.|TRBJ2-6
CASSQPPGAGGANVLTF
TGCGCCAGCAGCCAACCCCCAGGGGCAGGTGGGGCCAACGTCCTGACTTTC
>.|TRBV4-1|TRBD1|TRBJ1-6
CASRGDRAIGNSPLHF
TGCGCCAGCAGAGGAGACAGGGCAATAGGGAATTCACCCCTCCACTTT
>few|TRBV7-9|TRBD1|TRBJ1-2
CASSPRTGDGYTF
TGTGCCAGCAGCCCCCGGACAGGGGACGGCTACACCTTC
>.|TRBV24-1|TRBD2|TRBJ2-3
CATSDQREGSDTQYF
TGTGCCACCAGTGATCAGCGGGAGGGCTCAGATACGCAGTATTTT
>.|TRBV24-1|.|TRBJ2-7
CATSDSQTGNPTYEQYF
TGTGCCACCAGTGATTCTCAAACAGGGAACCCCACCTACGAGCAGTACTTC
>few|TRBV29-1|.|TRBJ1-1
CSALRGTEAFF
TGCAGCGCCCTCAGAGGGACTGAAGCTTTCTTT
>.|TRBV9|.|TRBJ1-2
CASRDPGRYGYTF
TGTGCCAGCAGGGACCCCGGGAGATATGGCTACACCTTC
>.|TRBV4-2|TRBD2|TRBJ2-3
CASSQDDGGSGGSTDTQYF
TGTGCCAGCAGCCAAGATGATGGGGGTAGCGGGGGATCCACAGATACGCAGTATTTT
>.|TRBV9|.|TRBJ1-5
CASSVDRGSWGYQPQHF
TGTGCCAGCAGCGTAGATCGGGGGTCTTGGGGGTACCAGCCCCAGCATTTT
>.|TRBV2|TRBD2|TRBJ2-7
CASKGQLRGGAPREQYF
TGTGCCAGCAAAGGTCAACTACGGGGAGGGGCCCCTCGCGAGCAGTACTTC
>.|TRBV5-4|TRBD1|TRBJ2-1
CASSLGVASDRGQFF
TGTGCCAGCAGCTTGGGGGTAGCTTCCGACAGGGGGCAGTTCTTC
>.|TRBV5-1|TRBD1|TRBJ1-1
CASSFNRGANTEAFF
TGCGCCAGCAGCTTCAACAGGGGCGCGAACACTGAAGCTTTCTTT
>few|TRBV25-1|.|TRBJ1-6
CASTGQPSSSPLHF
TGTGCCAGCACCGGACAGCCCTCAAGTTCACCCCTCCACTTT
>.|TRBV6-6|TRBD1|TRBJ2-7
CASRTGYGTDYEQYF
TGTGCCAGCAGAACCGGGTACGGGACAGACTACGAGCAGTACTTC
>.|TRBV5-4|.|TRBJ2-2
CASSLGAGRTGELFF
TGTGCCAGCAGCTTGGGGGCGGGACGGACCGGGGAGCTGTTTTTT
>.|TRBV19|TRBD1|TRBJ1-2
CASSPMDRGTQGYTF
TGTGCCAGTAGTCCCATGGACAGGGGGACGCAAGGCTACACCTTC
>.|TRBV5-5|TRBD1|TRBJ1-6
CASSLGTGFNSPLHF
TGTGCCAGCAGCTTGGGGACAGGGTTTAATTCACCCCTCCACTTT
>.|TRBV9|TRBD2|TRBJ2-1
CASSALGTTYNEQFF
TGTGCCAGCAGCGCGCTCGGGACTACATACAATGAGCAGTTCTTC
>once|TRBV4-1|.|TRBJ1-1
CASSPYRILNTEAFF
TGCGCCAGCAGCCCGTACAGGATTCTGAACACTGAAGCTTTCTTT
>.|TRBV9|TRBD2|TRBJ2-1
CASSAKRGNNEQFF
TGTGCCAGCAGCGCCAAGCGGGGAAACAATGAGCAGTTCTTC
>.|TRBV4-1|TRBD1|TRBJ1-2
CASSQDLDRGLSYTF
TGCGCCAGCAGCCAAGATTTGGACAGGGGGCTGAGCTACACCTTC
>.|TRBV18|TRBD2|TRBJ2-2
CASSSTSGRSTGELFF
TGTGCCAGCTCCTCGACTAGCGGGAGGAGCACCGGGGAGCTGTTTTTT
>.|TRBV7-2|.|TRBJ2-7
CASSLARQTIYEQYF
TGTGCCAGCAGCTTAGCCCGACAGACAATCTACGAGCAGTACTTC
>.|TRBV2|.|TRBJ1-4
CASTYDPRLLELFF
TGTGCCAGCACGTATGACCCGAGGTTGTTGGAACTGTTTTTT
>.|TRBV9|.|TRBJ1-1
CASSVAGGVNTEAFF
TGTGCCAGCAGCGTAGCGGGAGGCGTGAACACTGAAGCTTTCTTT
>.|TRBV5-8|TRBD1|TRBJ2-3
CASSLAGTGSTDTQYF
TGTGCCAGCAGCTTGGCTGGGACAGGGAGCACAGATACGCAGTATTTT
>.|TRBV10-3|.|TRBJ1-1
CAISENGEAFF
TGTGCCATCAGTGAGAACGGTGAAGCTTTCTTT
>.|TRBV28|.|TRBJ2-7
CASSFSQKLYEQYF
TGTGCCAGCAGTTTTAGCCAGAAACTCTATGAGCAGTACTTC